These T cell receptor beta chains were read from a single sample in a study of CD8 T cells in ankylosing spondylitis. One entry per CDR3 protein, called by TCRdb with MiXCR from the 5' RACE reads. Among a few hundred thousand distinct CDR3 sequences listed, roughly 12% were seen once. Sequences were obtained from blood, either unsorted or a sorted T cell fraction (not recorded which). The receptor source for this set is a female donor with ankylosing spondylitis or in good health (not recorded which). Both conserved end residues are trimmed from each CDR3. Clone size is given for some rows only: seen once, a few or many times, or a class if the clone is expanded.

j_gene: TRBJ2-7
abundance: NA
v_gene: TRBV7-2
CDR3aa: ASSLGTATPTGEQY

j_gene: TRBJ1-6
abundance: few
v_gene: TRBV27
CDR3aa: ASGIQGNNSPLH

j_gene: TRBJ2-7
abundance: NA
v_gene: TRBV5-1
CDR3aa: ASSLEVGIAYEQY

j_gene: TRBJ1-1
abundance: many
v_gene: TRBV3-1
CDR3aa: ASSQAWGRTEAF

j_gene: TRBJ2-2
abundance: few
v_gene: TRBV18
CDR3aa: ASSPLVSEGELF

j_gene: TRBJ2-1
abundance: many
v_gene: TRBV9
CDR3aa: ASSTRLAGGDEQF

j_gene: TRBJ2-7
abundance: many
v_gene: TRBV20-1
CDR3aa: SARGTAEDILSYEQY

j_gene: TRBJ2-1
abundance: few
v_gene: TRBV5-6
CDR3aa: ASSPGAGLAYNEQF

j_gene: TRBJ2-2
abundance: NA
v_gene: TRBV6-5
CDR3aa: ASRTDRASDSGTGELF

j_gene: TRBJ2-3
abundance: many
v_gene: TRBV7-2
CDR3aa: ASSFGAGTDTQY

j_gene: TRBJ2-1
abundance: many
v_gene: TRBV29-1
CDR3aa: SVDVGYNEQF

j_gene: TRBJ1-2
abundance: few
v_gene: TRBV20-1
CDR3aa: SADIIPGVARAGVGGGYT

j_gene: TRBJ1-1
abundance: NA
v_gene: TRBV4-2
CDR3aa: ASSLPHLEAF

j_gene: TRBJ2-6
abundance: many
v_gene: TRBV5-6
CDR3aa: ASSQRRGINVLT

j_gene: TRBJ2-7
abundance: NA
v_gene: TRBV4-2
CDR3aa: ASSQDWLAGGEQY

j_gene: TRBJ2-3
abundance: many
v_gene: TRBV9
CDR3aa: ASSVETVPDTQY

j_gene: TRBJ1-5
abundance: many
v_gene: TRBV20-1
CDR3aa: SARDRGNQPQH

j_gene: TRBJ2-5
abundance: few
v_gene: TRBV7-9
CDR3aa: ASSLSAGRQETQY

j_gene: TRBJ2-7
abundance: many
v_gene: TRBV7-2
CDR3aa: ASSFTPGHTSYEQY

j_gene: TRBJ2-3
abundance: many
v_gene: TRBV7-6
CDR3aa: ASSPGLAADTQY

j_gene: TRBJ2-5
abundance: many
v_gene: TRBV7-6
CDR3aa: ASSLGRQVAVQETQY

j_gene: TRBJ2-7
abundance: many
v_gene: TRBV9
CDR3aa: ASSVGRTLPGEQY

j_gene: TRBJ2-7
abundance: once
v_gene: TRBV12-3/TRBV12-4
CDR3aa: ASSFTRGNEQY

j_gene: TRBJ2-1
abundance: many
v_gene: TRBV12-3/TRBV12-4
CDR3aa: ASSWVNRDLPYNEQF

j_gene: TRBJ2-5
abundance: few
v_gene: TRBV7-2
CDR3aa: ASSKSGIWETQY

j_gene: TRBJ2-5
abundance: NA
v_gene: TRBV3-1
CDR3aa: ASSQASGGQETQY

j_gene: TRBJ2-7
abundance: NA
v_gene: TRBV6-2/TRBV6-3
CDR3aa: ASRLTVNSYEQY

j_gene: TRBJ2-3
abundance: many
v_gene: TRBV7-9
CDR3aa: ASSLPGLTPDTQY

j_gene: TRBJ1-5
abundance: many
v_gene: TRBV2
CDR3aa: AGGGGVGDQPQH

j_gene: TRBJ2-1
abundance: few
v_gene: TRBV2
CDR3aa: ASSGPGKYEQF

j_gene: TRBJ2-7
abundance: many
v_gene: TRBV6-1
CDR3aa: ASQSRGSYEQY

j_gene: TRBJ2-1
abundance: few
v_gene: TRBV10-3
CDR3aa: ATNGGSSYNEQF

j_gene: TRBJ2-7
abundance: many
v_gene: TRBV20-1
CDR3aa: SAITTSGGPRGNEQY

j_gene: TRBJ1-6
abundance: NA
v_gene: TRBV27
CDR3aa: ASSLGQGGRNSPLH

j_gene: TRBJ2-3
abundance: NA
v_gene: TRBV20-1
CDR3aa: SARGTGVGDSPQY

j_gene: TRBJ1-3
abundance: many
v_gene: TRBV7-2
CDR3aa: ASSYGNTIY

j_gene: TRBJ1-1
abundance: many
v_gene: TRBV10-3
CDR3aa: AIRPDPGYTEAF